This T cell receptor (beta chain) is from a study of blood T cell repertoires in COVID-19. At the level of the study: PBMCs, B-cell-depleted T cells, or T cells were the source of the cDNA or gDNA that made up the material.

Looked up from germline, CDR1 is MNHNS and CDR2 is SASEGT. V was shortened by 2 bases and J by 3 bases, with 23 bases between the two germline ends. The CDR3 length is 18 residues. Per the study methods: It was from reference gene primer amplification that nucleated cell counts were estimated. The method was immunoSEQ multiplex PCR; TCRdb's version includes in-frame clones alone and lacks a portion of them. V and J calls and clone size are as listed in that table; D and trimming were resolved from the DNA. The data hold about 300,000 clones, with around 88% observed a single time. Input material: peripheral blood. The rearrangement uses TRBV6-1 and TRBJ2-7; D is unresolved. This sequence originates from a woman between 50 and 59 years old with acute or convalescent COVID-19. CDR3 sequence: CASSENLARRSVFYEQYF. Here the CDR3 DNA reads TGTGCCAGCAGTGAAAACTTGGCCCGGCGGTCTGTGTTCTACGAGCAGTACTTC.